This T cell receptor (beta chain) is drawn from a study of T-cell reconstitution after alpha-beta-depleted transplantation in children listed by TCRdb under 2016. About the full investigation: T-cell immune reconstitution after TCRalphabeta/CD19-depleted allogeneic hematopoietic cell transplantation in children was quantitatively tracked in the study by means of TCR repertoire profiling.

Library generation was performed with PCR. The listed sequencing device is Illumina HiSeq 2500. Molecular barcoding was employed in the preparation of TCR libraries, with unique molecular identifiers being used to normalize TCRbeta repertoire quantification. TCRdb trimmed the raw reads at Q25, called clones with MiXCR and kept productive beta chains. A single entry per CDR3 protein holds the most common genes and DNA from its merged rows. The sample includes hundreds of thousands of distinct CDR3 sequences, with nearly 10% observed a single time. The ten largest make up about 9.5% of the sample. The germline V and J ends show losses of 6 bases and 6 bases respectively, and no gene match explains 6 bases of the junction. Spanning cysteine to phenylalanine, the CDR3 consists of 14 amino acids. Just the 42-base CDR3 DNA is kept, in frame starting at base 1. This clonotype was recorded at least ten times. Its antigen is currently not known. Per-base qualities were not stored, and no clone one base away is much larger.

This specimen was PBMCs from the stem cell graft donor, taken from the stem cell graft. Recombination joined TRBV12-3 or TRBV12-4 with TRBJ2-2; 8 junctional bases match TRBD2. This clonotype was obtained from a human donor who donated a stem cell graft to a child with SCID. The CDR3 in this case is CASRPGLVAGELFF. The sequence in DNA is TGTGCCAGCAGGCCGGGACTAGTTGCCGGGGAGCTGTTTTTT.